This TCR beta chain was profiled in a study of blood T cell repertoires in COVID-19. Study-wide context: The cDNA or gDNA used as material had been derived from T cells, B-cell-depleted T cells, or PBMCs.

Participants came from roughly 24 US areas, aged about 18 to 100 years. For recovered donors of Cohort 3, there were two negative PCRs, clearance, or symptom resolution. Methods used by the authors: Nucleated cell counts were estimated from reference gene primer amplification. Measured with immunoSEQ multiplex PCR; TCRdb has only the in-frame clones, and not every one. Clonal size and the V and J genes are those of that table, whereas D and trimming came from the DNA. The data show 400,000 to 450,000 clones, with over 75% seen just once and 1% to 1.3% held by the top ten. The sample holds one count of this clone. V was pared by 0 bases and J by 7 bases, with 14 bases between. The CDR3 is made up of 15 amino acids. CDR1 is SGDLS, CDR2 YYNGEE, per germline.

This chain uses TRBV9 with TRBJ2-1; perhaps TRBD2 as D (6 bases). This TCR was recovered from a man under 40 who had recovered from COVID-19. Sample: PBMCs or T cells enriched from blood (not recorded which). For the CDR3, the DNA is TGTGCCAGCAGCGTAGGCGGAGGGGAAGGGAATGAGCAGTTCTTC. Its protein product is CASSVGGGEGNEQFF.